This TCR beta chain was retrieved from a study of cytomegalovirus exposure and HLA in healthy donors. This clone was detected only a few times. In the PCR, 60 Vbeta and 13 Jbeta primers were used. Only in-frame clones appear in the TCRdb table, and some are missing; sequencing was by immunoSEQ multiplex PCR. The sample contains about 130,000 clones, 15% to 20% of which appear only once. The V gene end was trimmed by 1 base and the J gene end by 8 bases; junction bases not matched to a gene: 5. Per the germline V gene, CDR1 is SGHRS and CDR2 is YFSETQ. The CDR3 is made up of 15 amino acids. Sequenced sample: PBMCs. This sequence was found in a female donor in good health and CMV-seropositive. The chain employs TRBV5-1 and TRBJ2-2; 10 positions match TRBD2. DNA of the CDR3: TGCGCCAGCAGCTTGCCTAGCGGGAGTTCGGGGGAGCTGTTTTTT. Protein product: CASSLPSGSSGELFF.